This T cell receptor beta chain was identified in a study of technical replicates of blood from a few donors. Profiling relied on immunoSEQ multiplex PCR, and the TCRdb table lists in-frame clones only, not all of them. The table lists tens of thousands of clones, 85% to 95% of them singletons. CDR1 is SGHRS, CDR2 YFSETQ, per germline. This CDR3 comprises 14 residues. V dropped 0 bases and J dropped 2 bases, with 9 bases sitting between them. Sequenced: T cells isolated from PBMCs. This sequence joins TRBV5-1 and TRBJ2-7; D unclear. This clonotype was obtained from a human donor in good health. CDR3 protein: CASSLETRAYEQYF. The CDR3 region has the DNA TGCGCCAGCAGCTTGGAAACACGGGCCTACGAGCAGTACTTC.